These 13 T cell receptor beta chains share one sample of origin, sequenced in a study of blood T cell repertoires in COVID-19 (dated by TCRdb to 2018 to 2021). Library prep was done by the immunoSEQ multiplex PCR assay. In its TCRdb copy, this immuneACCESS table keeps in-frame sequences only and misses some clones. Where compared with another copy, unresolved V genes explain less than half of these, and the others have no known cause. The sample table lists some 100,000 clones, 85% of them with a count of one. About 1.7% of the sample lies in the top ten. Sequencing was carried out using peripheral blood. The source is a woman in her 70s with active or convalescent COVID-19.

The chain uses TRBV5-1 and TRBJ1-5; D is undetermined. Germline CDR1 and CDR2: SGHRS and YFSETQ. The CDR3 is made up of 15 amino acids. V lost 0 bases and J 0 bases, leaving 7 bases between the germline ends. The CDR3 DNA reads TGCGCCAGCAGCTTGGCCGGTAATAGCAATCAGCCCCAGCATTTT. It specifies CASSLAGNSNQPQHF.

The rearrangement joins TRBV5-4 to TRBJ2-7; a weak D match, TRBD2 (5 bases). Per the germline V gene, CDR1 is SGHNT and CDR2 is YYREEE (reference sequence). This CDR3 comprises 15 residues. V was pared by 2 bases and J by 2 bases, with 14 bases between. The CDR3 is CASSFQSGVTYEQYF. The CDR3 bases are TGTGCCAGCAGCTTCCAGAGCGGCGTGACCTACGAGCAGTACTTC.

The chain carries TRBV5-7 and TRBJ2-7; 8 nucleotides align to TRBD1. TRBV5-7 carries the ORF label, with uncertain function. J gave up 4 bases and V 2 bases, and 5 bases lay outside the gene matches. CDR3 length: 14 residues. This CDR3 reads CASSFGTGAYEQYF. The DNA of the CDR3 is TGTGCCAGCAGCTTTGGGACAGGAGCTTACGAGCAGTACTTC.

This chain joins TRBV18 and TRBJ1-3, with a tentative D call TRBD1 (5 bases). Germline V gene data show CDR1 as KGHSH and CDR2 as LQKENI. The CDR3 is 15 residues long. V was trimmed by 6 bases and J by 4 bases, leaving 16 bases between them. CDR3 sequence reads: CASSPTADQGNTIYF. CDR3 nucleotide sequence: TGTGCCAGCTCCCCGACAGCCGACCAAGGAAACACCATATATTTT.

The rearrangement uses TRBV2 and TRBJ1-3; 10 nucleotides agree with TRBD1. Germline lookup yields CDR1 SNHLY and CDR2 FYNNEI. This CDR3 has 17 amino acids. J was trimmed by 1 base and V by 5 bases; bases with no gene match: 8. Here the CDR3 reads CASSSTGTGVSGNTIYF. The CDR3 nucleotides read TGTGCCAGCAGTTCCACCGGGACAGGGGTATCTGGAAACACCATATATTTT.

J is TRBJ2-1 and V is TRBV3-1 (or the pseudogene TRBV3-2); TRBD2 matches at 9 bases. Germline trimming cut 1 base from V and 1 base from J; bases unmatched to any gene: 14. The length of the CDR3 is 20 residues. Germline values: CDR1 LGHDT, CDR2 YNNKEL (reference sequence). The chain's CDR3 is CASSQVRLAGGYRSYNEQFF. Here the CDR3 DNA reads TGTGCCAGCAGCCAAGTGAGGTTGGCGGGAGGGTATAGGTCCTACAATGAGCAGTTCTTC.

The V call is TRBV13, the J call TRBJ2-7, with 11 nucleotides matching TRBD2. Germline values: CDR1 PRHDT, CDR2 FYEKMQ (reference sequence). V shed 5 bases, J shed 11 bases, and the junction held 11 bases outside the gene matches. The CDR3 loop spans 14 amino acids. The CDR3 sequence is CASSMRGASGRKYF. The CDR3 DNA reads as TGTGCCAGCAGCATGAGGGGGGCTAGCGGGAGGAAGTACTTC.

V usage is TRBV5-1 and J usage is TRBJ2-7; 10 bases fit TRBD1. Trimming removed 5 bases from V and 5 bases from J; junction bases left unmatched: 4. Germline values: CDR1 SGHRS, CDR2 YFSETQ. The CDR3 totals 13 residues. CDR3 sequence: CASRRDRGDEQYF. CDR3 coding DNA: TGCGCCAGCAGAAGGGACAGGGGCGACGAGCAGTACTTC.

The rearrangement links TRBV5-1 to TRBJ1-5; TRBD1 matches at 7 bases. From germline, CDR1 is SGHRS and CDR2 YFSETQ. The trim removed 3 bases at V and 3 bases at J, leaving 3 bases unmatched. CDR3 length: 14 amino acids. CDR3 coding DNA: TGCGCCAGCAGCTGGGACAGTGCCAATCAGCCCCAGCATTTT. Amino acid sequence: CASSWDSANQPQHF.

This clone was recorded only once. The genes are TRBV9 and TRBJ2-1, with 7 nucleotides matching TRBD2. V gave up 4 bases and J gave up 9 bases; unmatched junction bases: 16. The CDR3 is 16 residues long. CDR1 and CDR2 (germline): SGDLS, YYNGEE. The CDR3 is CASSLSGAGDWVEQFF. The CDR3 DNA reads as TGTGCCAGCAGCCTAAGCGGGGCGGGAGACTGGGTTGAGCAGTTCTTC. The full variable domain, in which reference TRBV9 and TRBJ2-1 provide the parts outside the CDR3, is DSGVTQTPKHLITATGQRVTLRCSPRSGDLSVYWYQQSLDQGLQFLIQYYNGEERAKGNILERFSAQQFPDLHSELNLSSLELGDSALYFCASSLSGAGDWVEQFFGPGTRLTVL.

The gene calls are TRBV18 and TRBJ1-4; TRBD1 matches 7 bases. Germline assignment: CDR1 KGHSH and CDR2 LQKENI. V lost 0 bases, J lost 4 bases, and 2 bases stayed unmatched. The CDR3 spans 15 residues. This CDR3 is CASSPPGQINEKLFF. Written as DNA, the CDR3 is TGTGCCAGCTCACCACCGGGACAGATTAATGAAAAACTGTTTTTT.

This clone was found once. The chain combines TRBV18 with TRBJ1-2, with 9 nucleotides matching TRBD1. The CDR3 has 15 residues. Germline V CDR1 and CDR2: KGHSH, LQKENI. The V segment lost 8 bases and the J segment 1 base; nucleotides outside the gene matches: 8. Written as DNA, the CDR3 is TGTGCCAGCGCGGACGGGACAGGGTTTAACTATGGCTACACCTTC. Translating gives CASADGTGFNYGYTF. Combining the CDR3 with reference TRBV18 and TRBJ1-2 gives the whole variable domain NAGVMQNPRHLVRRRGQEARLRCSPMKGHSHVYWYRQLPEEGLKFMVYLQKENIIDESGMPKERFSAEFPKEGPSILRIQQVVRGDSAAYFCASADGTGFNYGYTFGSGTRLTVV.

This clone has a handful of counts. This CDR3 is CASSPPGSDLDGELFF. The CDR3 DNA reads TGTGCCAGCAGCCCCCCCGGGTCAGACCTGGACGGGGAGCTGTTTTTT. The gene calls are TRBV3-1 (or the pseudogene TRBV3-2) and TRBJ2-2; no reliable D call. The CDR3 is 16 residues long. Trimming removed 4 bases at V and 7 bases at J, with 19 bases between. The V gene's germline CDR1 is LGHDT and CDR2 YNNKEL (reference sequence).